The clone carrying this T cell receptor (beta chain) was seen at least ten times. The source of the PBMCs was more than 9.5 ml of fresh peripheral blood. This sample is drawn from a study of T cells in Graves' hyperthyroidism and ophthalmopathy. The CDR3 is made up of 13 amino acids. Looked up from germline, CDR1 is MNHEY and CDR2 is SVGAGI. V lost 2 bases and J lost 8, with 12 bases in between. What was amplified from RNA transcripts were TCR beta CDR3 regions. The TCR CDR3 was amplified in a first-round RT-PCR using the HTBI primer set. MiXCR was run by TCRdb on the multiplex PCR reads, yielding one entry per CDR3 protein. This repertoire shows roughly 250,000 distinct CDR3 sequences, about 15% found once; its top ten account for more than 10%.

Sequences were obtained from blood. The TCR comes from a woman aged 40 to 55 with Graves' hyperthyroidism that later progressed to Graves' ophthalmopathy. The chain carries TRBV6-5 and TRBJ1-2, with D unresolved. The DNA for the CDR3 is TGTGCCAGCAGTTACGGGGATGGCCTGGGCTACACCTTC. As protein: CASSYGDGLGYTF.